This entry features one TCR beta chain sequence. Its antigen is unknown. This record belongs to a study of T cell responses to AZD1222 COVID-19 vaccine. Study-level findings and limits: Spike-specific TCR repertoires showed rising breadth and depth after two AZD1222 doses. Just 5 to 7 AZD1222 recipients were seropositive at baseline.

Generated by immunoSEQ multiplex PCR, the TCRdb table keeps only in-frame clones and is missing some. The table records tens of thousands of clones, 85% of them present only once. The receptor was isolated from an adult who received the AZD1222 COVID-19 vaccine. The input for sequencing was peripheral blood, taken 28 days after the second AZD1222 dose.

The CDR3 sequence: CASSLWDRWQYF. DNA for the CDR3: TGTGCCAGCAGTTTATGGGACCGATGGCAGTACTTC. J is TRBJ2-7 and V is TRBV28; D is uncertain. Germline V lookup: CDR1 MDHEN, CDR2 SYDVKM. Trimming took 0 bases from V and 9 from J, leaving 9 bases between them. The CDR3 sequence is 12 residues long.